These T cell receptor beta chains were read from a single sample in a study of Ad26.COV2.S vaccination and SARS-CoV-2 variants. Libraries were prepared by immunoSEQ multiplex PCR; TCRdb keeps only in-frame clonotypes and omits some of them. The table has 400,000 to 450,000 clones, over 80% seen once. Source: peripheral blood, taken in a trial of Ad26.COV2.S vaccine versus placebo. Receptors originate from a person aged 18-65 years who received the Ad26.COV2.S COVID-19 vaccine or a placebo. Both conserved end residues are part of each CDR3. The D gene is left open where the match is weak. Expanded clones get a size class; other rows say once, few or many, or leave the size out.

v_gene,d_gene,abundance,j_gene,CDR3nt,CDR3aa
TRBV12-5,.,.,TRBJ2-2,TGTGCTAGTGGTCCGACAGTTGGTCAATCGAACACCGGGGAGCTGTTTTTT,CASGPTVGQSNTGELFF
TRBV7-9,.,.,TRBJ1-2,TGTGCCAGCAGCTTAGCGCCCCGGCGGGACTATGGCTACACCTTC,CASSLAPRRDYGYTF
TRBV28,.,.,TRBJ1-2,TGTGCCAGCAGTTTATTCAAGGACAAGCCGCGGGGGTACTATGGCTACACCTTC,CASSLFKDKPRGYYGYTF
TRBV28,TRBD1,once,TRBJ1-4,TGTGCCAGCAGTTTGGCGACAGGGGGCGCGAGGGAAAAACTGTTTTTT,CASSLATGGAREKLFF
TRBV15,TRBD1,.,TRBJ2-7,TGTGCCACCAGCAGAGATCACGGGACAGCTTCCTACGAGCAGTACTTC,CATSRDHGTASYEQYF
TRBV5-1,TRBD2,.,TRBJ2-3,TGCGCCAGCAGCTTGGTTTTAGCGGGGGGATCAGATACGCAGTATTTT,CASSLVLAGGSDTQYF
TRBV7-2,TRBD2,.,TRBJ2-1,TGTGCCAGCAGCTTAGGCCCACCTAGCGGGGGTAACAATGAGCAGTTCTTC,CASSLGPPSGGNNEQFF
TRBV7-9,.,.,TRBJ2-7,TGTGCCAGCAGCTTCCCTGGAACTAGATCGCCGAGGGGCTACGAGCAGTACTTC,CASSFPGTRSPRGYEQYF
TRBV4-3,TRBD1,.,TRBJ1-1,TGCGCCAGCAGCCAAGATTGGCGGACAGGGGAGAACACTGAAGCTTTCTTT,CASSQDWRTGENTEAFF
TRBV5-8,TRBD2,.,TRBJ2-3,TGTGCCAGCAGCTACGGGACTAGCGGGGGATCAGATACGCAGTATTTT,CASSYGTSGGSDTQYF
TRBV5-4,TRBD2,.,TRBJ2-7,TGTGCCAGCAGTCCGGGACTAGCGGGGGGAAACGAGCAGTACTTC,CASSPGLAGGNEQYF
TRBV6-5,.,.,TRBJ2-3,TGTGCCAGCAGTTCGGCAGGGGGGCGCGGAGATACGCAGTATTTT,CASSSAGGRGDTQYF
TRBV5-1,TRBD2,.,TRBJ2-7,TGCGCCAGCAGCCTAATAGCGGGGGGGCCTTCGGAGCAGTACTTC,CASSLIAGGPSEQYF
TRBV5-1,.,.,TRBJ2-7,TGCGCCAGCAGCTTGGCAGGGGACTCCTACGAGCAGTACTTC,CASSLAGDSYEQYF
TRBV7-7,.,.,TRBJ2-5,TGTGCCAGCAGCTTATTATCCCTAGGGGAGACCCAGTACTTC,CASSLLSLGETQYF
TRBV11-2,TRBD2,.,TRBJ2-3,TGTGCCAGCAGCGCGGGCGTAGGGCTAGCGGGGGTTCTAGATACGCAGTATTTT,CASSAGVGLAGVLDTQYF
TRBV7-2,.,.,TRBJ1-5,TGTGCCAGCAGCTTAGGGTTGACACAGGTCGAGCAGCCCCAGCATTTT,CASSLGLTQVEQPQHF
TRBV27,.,.,TRBJ1-2,TGTGCCAGCAGTCCGCCGGGCCGGATTGGCTACACCTTC,CASSPPGRIGYTF
TRBV14,.,.,TRBJ2-7,TGTGCCAGCAGCAACACACCCTACGAGCAGTACTTC,CASSNTPYEQYF
TRBV5-1,TRBD1,.,TRBJ1-2,TGCGCCAGCAGCGGAGGGACAGGGGATGGCTACACCTTC,CASSGGTGDGYTF
TRBV27,.,.,TRBJ2-3,TGTGCCAGCAGGGAGGTACCAGATACGCAGTATTTT,CASREVPDTQYF
TRBV4-1,.,.,TRBJ2-1,TGCGCCAGCAGCCAAGATGGGCCAGCTGCCTACAATGAGCAGTTCTTC,CASSQDGPAAYNEQFF
TRBV19,.,few,TRBJ1-1,TGTGCCAGTACCCTGGTCGGATCCACTGAAGCTTTCTTT,CASTLVGSTEAFF
TRBV4-1,TRBD1,.,TRBJ1-4,TGCGCCAGCAGCCACCGGGACAGGGCGGCCTCTAATGAAAAACTGTTTTTT,CASSHRDRAASNEKLFF
TRBV15,.,once,TRBJ2-7,TGTGCCACCAGCAGAGGTGCGGAAAGAGACGAGCAGTACTTC,CATSRGAERDEQYF
TRBV5-5,.,few,TRBJ2-3,TGTGCCAGCACCAGCGGCGGGCGCTACACAGATACGCAGTATTTT,CASTSGGRYTDTQYF
TRBV7-9,.,.,TRBJ2-5,TGTGCCAGCAGCTTAGGTCGGGCAGCTCAAGAGACCCAGTACTTC,CASSLGRAAQETQYF
TRBV18,TRBD1,.,TRBJ2-7,TGTGCCAGCTCACCGCGGACAGGGAGCTACGAGCAGTACTTC,CASSPRTGSYEQYF
TRBV4-3,.,.,TRBJ1-6,TGCGCCAGCAGCCAAGTGAGCAGGGGTGGTTCACCCCTCCACTTT,CASSQVSRGGSPLHF
TRBV10-1,.,.,TRBJ1-1,TGCGCCAGCAGTGAGACACTGAACACTGAAGCTTTCTTT,CASSETLNTEAFF
TRBV28,TRBD1,.,TRBJ1-2,TGTGCCAGCATGTCCCCACCAGGGGGCGGGAGCTATGGCTACACCTTC,CASMSPPGGGSYGYTF
TRBV30,.,.,TRBJ1-1,TGTGCCTGGAGTACGGGGGTAGGCACTGAAGCTTTCTTT,CAWSTGVGTEAFF
TRBV7-2,.,.,TRBJ1-3,TGTGCCAGCAGCGTCACCGGAAACACCATATATTTT,CASSVTGNTIYF
TRBV30,.,.,TRBJ2-7,TGTGCCTGGAGTCCGGACCGCTACGAGCAGTACTTC,CAWSPDRYEQYF
TRBV20-1,.,.,TRBJ2-1,TGCAGTGCTACCGGGGAACATGAGCAGTTCTTC,CSATGEHEQFF
TRBV27,.,.,TRBJ2-3,TGTGCCAGCAGTTTATCCCCGTTTTCTTCGGATACGCAGTATTTT,CASSLSPFSSDTQYF
TRBV29-1,.,.,TRBJ2-4,TGCAGCGCCATCCATCGGGGTACCAAAAACATTCAGTACTTC,CSAIHRGTKNIQYF
TRBV11-2,.,.,TRBJ1-1,TGTGCCAGCAGCTTGGGGGAGGGACGCACTGAAGCTTTCTTT,CASSLGEGRTEAFF
TRBV19,.,.,TRBJ2-1,TGTGCCAGTAGTATATTGGGCGGCCCCTCCTACAATGAGCAGTTCTTC,CASSILGGPSYNEQFF
TRBV12-3/TRBV12-4,.,.,TRBJ2-2,TGTGCCAGCAGTAATAATCCCCCCGGGGAGCTGTTTTTT,CASSNNPPGELFF
TRBV11-2,.,.,TRBJ2-7,TGTGCCAGCAGCCGCGGCACAGTACCATACGAGCAGTACTTC,CASSRGTVPYEQYF
TRBV5-1,.,.,TRBJ1-3,TGCGCCAGCAGGCAGGACACCTTTTATGGAAACACCATATATTTT,CASRQDTFYGNTIYF
TRBV9,.,.,TRBJ1-2,TGTGCCAGCAGCACCCACTATGGCTACACCTTC,CASSTHYGYTF
TRBV18,TRBD2,.,TRBJ2-3,TGTGCCAGCTCTCCAACGGGGGGGGGATACACAGATACGCAGTATTTT,CASSPTGGGYTDTQYF
TRBV5-1,TRBD1,.,TRBJ2-7,TGCGCCAGCAGCCCGGGACAGGAGGCCTCCTACGAGCAGTACTTC,CASSPGQEASYEQYF
TRBV4-1,TRBD2,.,TRBJ2-1,TGCGCCAGCAGCCATGAACCGGGACTAGCGGGGGGGTGGAATGAGCAGTTCTTC,CASSHEPGLAGGWNEQFF
TRBV5-5,TRBD1,.,TRBJ1-2,TGTGCCAGCAGCTTAAACAGGGGTGTTGGCTACACCTTC,CASSLNRGVGYTF
TRBV9,.,.,TRBJ2-1,TGTGCCAGCAGCGCGGGACTTTCCTACAATGAGCAGTTCTTC,CASSAGLSYNEQFF
TRBV6-2/TRBV6-3,.,.,TRBJ1-4,TGTGCCAGCAGTTACACGCTCGGCGGTAATGAAAAACTGTTTTTT,CASSYTLGGNEKLFF
TRBV6-5,.,.,TRBJ2-7,TGTGCCAGCAGTTACTCGACCGGGAGGGGGCCCTACGAGCAGTACTTC,CASSYSTGRGPYEQYF
TRBV7-2,TRBD1,.,TRBJ2-1,TGTGCCAGCAGCTCCCCCGCGACAGGGGTTTATGAGCAGTTCTTC,CASSSPATGVYEQFF